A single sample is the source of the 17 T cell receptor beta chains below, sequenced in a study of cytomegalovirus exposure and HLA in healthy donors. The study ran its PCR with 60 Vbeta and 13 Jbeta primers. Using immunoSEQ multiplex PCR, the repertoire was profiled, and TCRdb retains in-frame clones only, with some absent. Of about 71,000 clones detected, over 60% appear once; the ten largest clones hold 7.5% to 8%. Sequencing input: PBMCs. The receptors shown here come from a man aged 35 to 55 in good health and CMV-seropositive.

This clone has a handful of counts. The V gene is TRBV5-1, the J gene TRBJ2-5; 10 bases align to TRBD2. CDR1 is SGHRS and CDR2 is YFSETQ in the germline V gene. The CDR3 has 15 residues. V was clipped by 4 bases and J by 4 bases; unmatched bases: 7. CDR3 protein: CASSPGLAVGETQYF. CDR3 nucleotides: TGCGCCAGCAGCCCTGGACTAGCGGTGGGAGAGACCCAGTACTTC. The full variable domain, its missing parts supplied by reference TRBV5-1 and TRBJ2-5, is KAGVTQTPRYLIKTRGQQVTLSCSPISGHRSVSWYQQTPGQGLQFLFEYFSETQRNKGNFPGRFSGRQFSNSRSEMNVSTLELGDSALYLCASSPGLAVGETQYFGPGTRLLVL.

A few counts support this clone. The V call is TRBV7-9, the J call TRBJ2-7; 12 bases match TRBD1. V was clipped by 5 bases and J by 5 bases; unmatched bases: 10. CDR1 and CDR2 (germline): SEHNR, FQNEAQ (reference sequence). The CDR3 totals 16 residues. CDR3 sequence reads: CASSADPGQGAHEQYF. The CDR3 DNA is TGTGCCAGCAGCGCAGATCCGGGACAGGGGGCACACGAGCAGTACTTC. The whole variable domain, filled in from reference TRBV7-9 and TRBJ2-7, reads DTGVSQNPRHKITKRGQNVTFRCDPISEHNRLYWYRQTLGQGPEFLTYFQNEAQLEKSRLLSDRFSAERPKGSFSTLEIQRTEQGDSAMYLCASSADPGQGAHEQYFGPGTRLTVT.

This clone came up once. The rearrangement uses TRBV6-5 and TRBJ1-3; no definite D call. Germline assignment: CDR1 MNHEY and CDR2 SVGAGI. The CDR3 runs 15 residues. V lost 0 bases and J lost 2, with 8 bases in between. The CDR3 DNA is TGTGCCAGCAGTTACTCACCCGGGGCTGGAAACACCATATATTTT. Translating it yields CASSYSPGAGNTIYF.

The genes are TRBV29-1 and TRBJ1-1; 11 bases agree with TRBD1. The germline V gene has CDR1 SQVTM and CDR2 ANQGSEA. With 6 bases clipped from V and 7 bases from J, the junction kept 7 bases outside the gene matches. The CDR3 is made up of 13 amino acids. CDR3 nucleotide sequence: TGCAGCGTGGGACAGGGGGAATTCAGTGAAGCTTTCTTT. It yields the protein CSVGQGEFSEAFF.

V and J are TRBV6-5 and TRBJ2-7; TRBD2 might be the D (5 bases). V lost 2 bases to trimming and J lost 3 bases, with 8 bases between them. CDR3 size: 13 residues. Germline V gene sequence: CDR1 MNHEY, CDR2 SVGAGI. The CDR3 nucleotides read TGTGCCAGCAGTTACCCGGGAAGCTACGAGCAGTACTTC. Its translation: CASSYPGSYEQYF.

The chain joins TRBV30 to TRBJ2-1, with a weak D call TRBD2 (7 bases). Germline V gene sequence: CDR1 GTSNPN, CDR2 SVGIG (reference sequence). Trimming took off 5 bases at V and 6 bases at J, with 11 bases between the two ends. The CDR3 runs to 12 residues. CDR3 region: CAWQGGANEQFF. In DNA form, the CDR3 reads TGTGCCTGGCAAGGGGGGGCCAATGAGCAGTTCTTC.

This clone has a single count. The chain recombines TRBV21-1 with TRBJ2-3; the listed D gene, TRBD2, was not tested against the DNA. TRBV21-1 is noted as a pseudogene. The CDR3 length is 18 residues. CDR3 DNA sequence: TGTGCCAGCAGCCCTCGCAGACTAGCGGGGGTTAAGGCAGATACGCAGTATTTT. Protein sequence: CASSPRRLAGVKADTQYF.

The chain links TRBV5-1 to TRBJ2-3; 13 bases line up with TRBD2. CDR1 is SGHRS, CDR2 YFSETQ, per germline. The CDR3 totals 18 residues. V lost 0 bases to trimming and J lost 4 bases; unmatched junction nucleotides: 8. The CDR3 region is CASSLGTSGGAVADTQYF. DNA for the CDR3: TGCGCCAGCAGCTTGGGAACTAGCGGGGGGGCGGTTGCAGATACGCAGTATTTT.

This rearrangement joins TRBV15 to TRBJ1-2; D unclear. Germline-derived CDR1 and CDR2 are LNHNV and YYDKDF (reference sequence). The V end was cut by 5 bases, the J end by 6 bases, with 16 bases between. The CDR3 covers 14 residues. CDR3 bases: TGTGCCACCAGCGGAGGACCGTCGGGAGATGGCTACACCTTC. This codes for CATSGGPSGDGYTF.

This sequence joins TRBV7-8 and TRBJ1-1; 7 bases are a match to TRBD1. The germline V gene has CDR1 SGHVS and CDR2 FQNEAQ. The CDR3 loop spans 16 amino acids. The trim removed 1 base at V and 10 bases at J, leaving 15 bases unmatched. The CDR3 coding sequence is TGTGCCAGCAGCTTAGAACGGGTAGGGGACAGCGGGGGAGCTTTCTTT. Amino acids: CASSLERVGDSGGAFF. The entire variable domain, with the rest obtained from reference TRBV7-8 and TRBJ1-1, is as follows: GAGVSQSPRYKVAKRGQDVALRCDPISGHVSLFWYQQALGQGPEFLTYFQNEAQLDKSGLPSDRFFAERPEGSVSTLKIQRTQQEDSAVYLCASSLERVGDSGGAFFGQGTRLTVV.

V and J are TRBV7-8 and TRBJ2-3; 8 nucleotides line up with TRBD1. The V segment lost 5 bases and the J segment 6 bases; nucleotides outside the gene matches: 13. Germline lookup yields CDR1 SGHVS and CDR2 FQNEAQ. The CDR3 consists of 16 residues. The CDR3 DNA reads TGTGCCAGCAGCCAGACCGGGACAGGAGGGACGGATACGCAGTATTTT. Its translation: CASSQTGTGGTDTQYF.

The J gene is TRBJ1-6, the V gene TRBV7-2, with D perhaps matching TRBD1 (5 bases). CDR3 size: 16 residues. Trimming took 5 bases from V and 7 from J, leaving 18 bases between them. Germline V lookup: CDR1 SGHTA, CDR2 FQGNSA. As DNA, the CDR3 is TGTGCCAGCAGCCCCCGGACAACGCTCGGCAATTCACCCCTCCACTTT. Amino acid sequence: CASSPRTTLGNSPLHF.

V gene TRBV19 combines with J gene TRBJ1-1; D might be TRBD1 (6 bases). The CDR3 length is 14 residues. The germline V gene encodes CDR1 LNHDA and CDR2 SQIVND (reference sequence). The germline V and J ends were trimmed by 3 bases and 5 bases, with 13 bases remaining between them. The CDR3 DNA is TGTGCCAGTAGTATCCCGACAGGAAGGACTGAAGCTTTCTTT. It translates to CASSIPTGRTEAFF.

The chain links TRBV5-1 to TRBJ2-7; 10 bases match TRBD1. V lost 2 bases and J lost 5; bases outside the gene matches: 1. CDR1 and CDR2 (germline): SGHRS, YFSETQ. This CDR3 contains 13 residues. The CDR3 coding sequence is TGCGCCAGCAGCTTCGGGACAGGGGACGAGCAGTACTTC. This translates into CASSFGTGDEQYF. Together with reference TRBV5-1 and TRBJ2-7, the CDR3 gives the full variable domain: KAGVTQTPRYLIKTRGQQVTLSCSPISGHRSVSWYQQTPGQGLQFLFEYFSETQRNKGNFPGRFSGRQFSNSRSEMNVSTLELGDSALYLCASSFGTGDEQYFGPGTRLTVT.

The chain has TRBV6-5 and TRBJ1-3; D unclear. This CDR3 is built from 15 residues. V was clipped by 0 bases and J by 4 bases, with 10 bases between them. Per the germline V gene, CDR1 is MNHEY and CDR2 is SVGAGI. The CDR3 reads CASSYSIGVGNTIYF. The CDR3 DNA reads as TGTGCCAGCAGTTACTCGATCGGGGTCGGAAACACCATATATTTT.

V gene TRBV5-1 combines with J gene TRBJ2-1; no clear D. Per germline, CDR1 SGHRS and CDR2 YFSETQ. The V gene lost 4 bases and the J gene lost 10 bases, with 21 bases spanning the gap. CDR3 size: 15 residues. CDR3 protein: CASSPEAELSVEQFF. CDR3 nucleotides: TGCGCCAGCAGCCCAGAGGCCGAGCTCAGCGTGGAGCAGTTCTTC.

Here the CDR3 reads CASSPKDSSYEQYF. The CDR3 DNA follows: TGTGCCAGCTCACCTAAGGACAGCTCCTACGAGCAGTACTTC. The V gene is TRBV18, the J gene TRBJ2-7; D may be TRBD1 (6 bases). This CDR3 has 14 residues. With 3 bases removed from V and 0 bases from J, the gap between germline ends came to 9 bases. The germline V gene has CDR1 KGHSH and CDR2 LQKENI.